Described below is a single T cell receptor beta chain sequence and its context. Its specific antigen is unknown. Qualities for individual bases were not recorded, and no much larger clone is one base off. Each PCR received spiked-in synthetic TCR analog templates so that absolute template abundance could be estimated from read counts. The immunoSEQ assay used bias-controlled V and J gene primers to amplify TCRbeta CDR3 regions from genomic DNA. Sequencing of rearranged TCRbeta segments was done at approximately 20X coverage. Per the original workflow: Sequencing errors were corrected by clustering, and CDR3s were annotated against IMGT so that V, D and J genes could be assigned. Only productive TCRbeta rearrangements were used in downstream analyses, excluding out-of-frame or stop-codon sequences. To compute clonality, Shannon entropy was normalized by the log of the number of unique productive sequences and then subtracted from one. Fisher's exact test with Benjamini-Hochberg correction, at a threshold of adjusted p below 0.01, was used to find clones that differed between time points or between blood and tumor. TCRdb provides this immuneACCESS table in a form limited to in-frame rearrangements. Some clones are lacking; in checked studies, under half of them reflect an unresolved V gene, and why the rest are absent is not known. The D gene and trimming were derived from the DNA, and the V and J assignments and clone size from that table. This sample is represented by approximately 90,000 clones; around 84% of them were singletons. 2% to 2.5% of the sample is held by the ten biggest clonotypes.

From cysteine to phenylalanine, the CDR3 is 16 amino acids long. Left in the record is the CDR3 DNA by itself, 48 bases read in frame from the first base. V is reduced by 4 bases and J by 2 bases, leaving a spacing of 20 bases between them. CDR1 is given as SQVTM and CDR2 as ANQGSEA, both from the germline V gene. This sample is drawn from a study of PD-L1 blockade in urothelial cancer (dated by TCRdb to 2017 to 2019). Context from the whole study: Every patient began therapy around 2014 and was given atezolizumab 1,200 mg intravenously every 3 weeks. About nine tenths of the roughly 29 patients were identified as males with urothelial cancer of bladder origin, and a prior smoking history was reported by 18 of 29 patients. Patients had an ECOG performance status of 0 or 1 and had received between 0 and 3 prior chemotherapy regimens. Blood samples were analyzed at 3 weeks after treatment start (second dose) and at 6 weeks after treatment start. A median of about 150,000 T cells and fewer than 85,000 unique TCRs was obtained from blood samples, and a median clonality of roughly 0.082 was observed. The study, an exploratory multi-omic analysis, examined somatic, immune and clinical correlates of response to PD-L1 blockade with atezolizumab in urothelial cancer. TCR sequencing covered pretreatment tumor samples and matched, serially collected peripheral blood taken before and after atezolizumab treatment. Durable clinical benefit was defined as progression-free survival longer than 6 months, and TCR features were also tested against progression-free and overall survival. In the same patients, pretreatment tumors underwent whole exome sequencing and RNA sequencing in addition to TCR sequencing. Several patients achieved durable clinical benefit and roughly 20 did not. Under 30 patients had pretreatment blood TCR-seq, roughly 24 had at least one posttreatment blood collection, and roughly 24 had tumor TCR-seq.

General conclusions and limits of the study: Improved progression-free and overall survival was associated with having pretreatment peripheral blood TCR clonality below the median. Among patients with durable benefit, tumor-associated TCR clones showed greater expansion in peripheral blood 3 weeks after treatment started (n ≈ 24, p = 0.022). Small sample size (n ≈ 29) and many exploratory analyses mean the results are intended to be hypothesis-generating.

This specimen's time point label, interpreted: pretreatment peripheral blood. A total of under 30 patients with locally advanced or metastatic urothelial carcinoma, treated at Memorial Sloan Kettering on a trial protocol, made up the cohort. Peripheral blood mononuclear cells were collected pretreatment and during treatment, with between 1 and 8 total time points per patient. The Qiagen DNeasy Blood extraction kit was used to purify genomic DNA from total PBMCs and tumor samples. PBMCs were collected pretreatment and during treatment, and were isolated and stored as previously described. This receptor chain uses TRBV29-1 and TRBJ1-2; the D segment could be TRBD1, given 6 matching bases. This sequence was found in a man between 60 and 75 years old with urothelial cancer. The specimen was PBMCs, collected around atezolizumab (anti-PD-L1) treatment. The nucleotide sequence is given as TGCAGCGTTGCTTCAACCCGTACAGGGCGCAACTATGGCTACACCTTC. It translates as CSVASTRTGRNYGYTF.